The present entry profiles one T cell receptor beta chain with its context. The TCR beta CDR3 regions underwent amplification using RNA transcripts as the source. The HTBI set primed first-round TCR CDR3 RT-PCR. TCRdb reprocessed the multiplex PCR reads with MiXCR, giving one entry per CDR3 protein. The sample carries around 400,000 distinct CDR3 sequences, 20% to 30% recorded once. The CDR3 runs 14 residues. CDR1 is MNHGY, CDR2 SVAAGI, per germline. The hyperthyroidism patients had all been newly diagnosed, and their disease duration was under 2 months. Their ages ranged from 18 to 65 years. This entry comes from a study of T cells in Graves' hyperthyroidism and ophthalmopathy.

Sequenced material: blood. The chain recombines TRBV6-9 with TRBJ2-3; 7 bases fit TRBD1. The receptor's source is a man in his fifties or sixties with Graves' hyperthyroidism. The CDR3 reads CVTQRQGLGDTQYF. The CDR3 DNA follows: TGTGTCACACAACGACAGGGCCTAGGGGATACGCAGTATTTT.